These 25 T cell receptor beta chains share one sample of origin, sequenced in a study of blood T cells in healthy people across ages. Primers used in a second PCR of about 6 to 12 cycles were a sample-barcoded 5' primer and a J-beta primer mix. One entry per CDR3 protein results from TCRdb running MiXCR on the 5' RACE reads. Of more than 600,000 distinct CDR3 sequences listed, 20% to 25% are singletons. The same sample was also studied in work on T cells of mothers and their children.

Sequenced input: blood. Receptor source: a boy younger than 18 in good health.

J is TRBJ2-7 and V is TRBV14, with no clear D. V shed 3 bases and J shed 0 bases, with 12 bases lying between them. CDR3 length: 15 residues. Germline-derived CDR1 and CDR2 are SGHDN and FVKESK. The CDR3 sequence is CASSHGPKSSYEQYF. DNA of the CDR3: TGTGCCAGCAGCCATGGACCAAAGAGCTCCTACGAGCAGTACTTC.

The sample holds a few counts of this clonotype. The genes are TRBV4-1 and TRBJ2-1; 7 bases match TRBD2. This CDR3 is built from 14 residues. Germline CDR1 is MGHRA and CDR2 is YSYEKL. V trimming: 1 base; J trimming: 8 bases; junction bases outside the gene matches: 5. The CDR3 bases are TGCGCCAGCAGCCAAGCCCCGGGAGGCTATGAGCAGTTCTTC. Translating it yields CASSQAPGGYEQFF.

The gene calls are TRBV7-9 and TRBJ2-1, with D uncertain. Germline CDR1 SEHNR, CDR2 FQNEAQ (reference sequence). The CDR3 runs to 17 residues. Trimming removed 5 bases at V and 5 bases at J, with 22 bases between. The CDR3 bases are TGTGCCAGCAGCCCGCCTCGTCAGCGCTTGACCGACAATGAGCAGTTCTTC. As protein: CASSPPRQRLTDNEQFF.

This clonotype was observed a handful of times. V usage is TRBV6-2 or TRBV6-3 and J usage is TRBJ2-5; D is unclear. Trimming shortened V by 3 bases and J by 6 bases, and 5 bases separated the two germline ends. CDR1 is MNHEY, CDR2 SVGEGT, per germline. This CDR3 has 11 residues. The CDR3, as DNA: TGTGCCAGCAGTTATGTACAGACCCAGTACTTC. Translation: CASSYVQTQYF.

This clonotype came up a few times. This rearrangement joins TRBV7-3 to TRBJ2-5, with unresolved D. The germline CDR1 and CDR2 sequences are SGHTA and FQGTGA. V lost 1 base to trimming and J lost 2 bases, with 11 bases between them. CDR3 length equals 15 residues. In DNA, the CDR3 is TGTGCCAGCAGCTTAATGGACCCCTTACAAGAGACCCAGTACTTC. Translating gives CASSLMDPLQETQYF.

This chain links TRBV29-1 with TRBJ2-7; D unresolved. V was clipped by 4 bases and J by 1 base, with 11 bases between them. Germline CDR1 reads SQVTM; CDR2 reads ANQGSEA. CDR3 size: 13 residues. The CDR3 here is CSVVTAPSYEQYF. The CDR3 bases are TGCAGCGTTGTTACCGCTCCATCCTACGAGCAGTACTTC.

Comments on this clonotype: One end of the junction varies from germline; a read error may be responsible. V and J are TRBV7-8 and TRBJ1-1; 8 bases align to TRBD1. The CDR3 runs to 17 residues. Germline V CDR1 and CDR2: SGHVS, FQNEAQ. The CDR3 coding sequence is TGTGCCAGCAGCCCTCAGGGGGCGGTAACGATGAACACCGAAGCTTTCTTT. Translating gives CASSPQGAVTMNTEAFF.

This clonotype was counted only a few times. This sequence joins TRBV29-1 and TRBJ1-4, with D hard to call. V shed 4 bases and J shed 0 bases, with 6 bases lying between them. Germline V gene lookup returns CDR1 SQVTM and CDR2 ANQGSEA. The CDR3 length is 13 residues. CDR3 region: CSVGIATNEKLFF. DNA of the CDR3: TGCAGCGTTGGGATAGCAACTAATGAAAAACTGTTTTTT.

The chain recombines TRBV5-1 with TRBJ2-1, with TRBD2 identical over 12 bases. The germline V gene has CDR1 SGHRS and CDR2 YFSETQ. The CDR3 loop spans 17 amino acids. Trimming cost V 2 bases and J 5 bases; bases outside gene matches: 8. The CDR3 sequence is CASSFDPSGGENNEQFF. The CDR3 bases are TGCGCCAGCAGCTTCGACCCTAGCGGGGGGGAGAACAATGAGCAGTTCTTC.

The V gene is TRBV10-3, the J gene TRBJ2-5; D is tentatively TRBD1 or TRBD2 (5 bases each). There are 14 residues in the CDR3. Germline-derived CDR1 and CDR2 are ENHRY and SYGVKD. V dropped 0 bases and J dropped 3 bases, with 8 bases sitting between them. In DNA, the CDR3 is TGTGCCATCAGTGAGTCGAGAGGGGAAGAGACCCAGTACTTC. Translated: CAISESRGEETQYF.

On this clonotype: In this CDR3 the conserved last residue, phenylalanine or tryptophan, is missing, so a read error is likely. The V and J genes are TRBV7-6 and TRBJ2-7; D is possibly TRBD2 (6 bases). The CDR3 sequence is 14 residues long. V was pared by 5 bases and J by 2 bases, with 13 bases between. The germline gives CDR1 SGHVS, CDR2 FNYEAQ. The CDR3 bases are TGTGCCAGCAGCCCTTACGGGAGAACCTACGAGCAGTACCTC. Amino acid sequence: CASSPYGRTYEQYL.

This clonotype was detected a few times. This chain uses TRBV29-1 with TRBJ2-4; TRBD2 agrees at 11 bases. This CDR3 is built from 17 residues. CDR1 and CDR2 from the germline V gene are SQVTM and ANQGSEA. V trimming: 1 base; J trimming: 5 bases; junction bases outside the gene matches: 10. Here the CDR3 reads CSVEASYLGLAENIQYF. As DNA, the CDR3 is TGCAGCGTTGAAGCTTCCTACTTGGGACTAGCGGAAAACATTCAGTACTTC.

This chain uses TRBV28 with TRBJ2-5; D is unresolved. Germline V gene lookup returns CDR1 MDHEN and CDR2 SYDVKM. The CDR3 length is 12 residues. Trimming pared 3 bases from V and 4 bases from J, leaving 6 bases between. This chain's CDR3 is CASSFGLETQYF. Written as DNA, the CDR3 is TGTGCCAGCAGTTTCGGGCTAGAGACCCAGTACTTC.

Only a few counts were recorded for this clonotype. This sequence joins TRBV29-1 and TRBJ1-2; perhaps TRBD1 as D (5 bases). There are 15 residues in the CDR3. The germline V gene has CDR1 SQVTM and CDR2 ANQGSEA. The V end was cut by 7 bases, the J end by 8 bases, with 26 bases between. CDR3: CSATRTAGRSRGYTF. CDR3 bases: TGCAGCGCTACACGCACTGCAGGGCGATCGCGAGGCTACACCTTC.

This chain uses TRBV6-2 or TRBV6-3 with TRBJ2-1, with a weak D call TRBD2 (5 bases). Trimming removed 7 bases at V and 2 bases at J, with 15 bases between. Germline-derived CDR1 and CDR2 are MNHEY and SVGEGT. The CDR3 sequence is 15 residues long. CDR3 sequence: CASTLASPAYNEQFF. The CDR3 DNA is TGTGCCAGCACCCTAGCTTCTCCTGCCTACAATGAGCAGTTCTTC.

The V gene is TRBV5-6, the J gene TRBJ2-7; perhaps TRBD1 as D (5 bases). The CDR3 covers 14 residues. CDR1 SGHDT and CDR2 YYEEEE come from the germline V gene. V was cut by 4 bases and J by 0 bases, with 11 bases left in between. The CDR3 DNA is TGTGCCAGCAGCATATGGGGCCCCTCCTACGAGCAGTACTTC. This codes for CASSIWGPSYEQYF.

The chain combines TRBV20-1 with TRBJ2-7, with D perhaps TRBD2 (5 bases). The CDR3 covers 13 residues. Per germline, CDR1 DFQATT and CDR2 SNEGSKA (reference sequence). V gave up 2 bases and J gave up 2 bases, with 10 bases separating them. Written as DNA, the CDR3 is TGCAGTGCTAGAATAACCGGGACCTACGAGCAGTACTTC. Its translation is CSARITGTYEQYF.

The chain carries TRBV9 and TRBJ2-1; D is unresolved. The germline V and J ends were trimmed by 2 bases and 0 bases, with 18 bases remaining between them. This CDR3 spans 18 amino acids. Germline assignment: CDR1 SGDLS and CDR2 YYNGEE. The CDR3 is CASSVRPSPLSSYNEQFF. For the CDR3, the DNA is TGTGCCAGCAGCGTCCGACCCTCCCCACTGAGCTCCTACAATGAGCAGTTCTTC.

The CDR3 here is CASSLGLAGTQETQYF. The CDR3 DNA reads as TGTGCCAGCAGCTTGGGCCTAGCGGGCACTCAAGAGACCCAGTACTTC. The genes are TRBV5-6 and TRBJ2-5; 8 positions agree with TRBD2. Germline V gene sequence: CDR1 SGHDT, CDR2 YYEEEE. The CDR3 is 16 residues long. The V segment lost 0 bases and the J segment 2 bases; nucleotides outside the gene matches: 6.

This clonotype has only one observation. The chain joins TRBV18 to TRBJ2-1; 8 nucleotides agree with TRBD2. V shed 1 base and J 4 bases; nucleotides not matched to a gene: 3. The CDR3 runs 15 residues. The germline CDR1 and CDR2 sequences are KGHSH and LQKENI. The CDR3 here is CASSPLGLEYNEQFF. Written as DNA, the CDR3 is TGTGCCAGCTCACCACTGGGACTAGAGTACAATGAGCAGTTCTTC.

The rearrangement joins TRBV7-2 to TRBJ1-5; tentatively, D is TRBD1 (6 bases). The CDR3 totals 14 residues. Germline V CDR1 and CDR2: SGHTA, FQGNSA. With 4 bases removed from V and 2 bases from J, the gap between germline ends came to 9 bases. The CDR3 loop reads CASSYREGNQPQHF. CDR3 in DNA: TGTGCCAGCAGCTACAGGGAGGGCAATCAGCCCCAGCATTTT.

The rearrangement links TRBV7-2 to TRBJ2-5; D possibly matches TRBD1 or TRBD2 (5 bases each). The last part of the DNA fits TRBJ2-7 better; the J call may be wrong. Germline loops: CDR1 SGHTA, CDR2 FQGNSA. There are 15 residues in the CDR3. The CDR3 reads CASSLASAGTHEQYF. DNA for the CDR3: TGTGCCAGCAGCTTAGCTTCTGCAGGGACCCACGAGCAGTACTTC.

This clonotype was detected only a few times. The CDR3 nucleotides read TGTGCCAGCAGCGTAGACGGGACAGGGTTCAATGAGCAGTTCTTC. It translates to CASSVDGTGFNEQFF. This chain uses TRBV9 with TRBJ2-1; 9 bases are shared with TRBD1. Trimming took 0 bases from V and 6 from J; bases not matched to a gene: 4. This CDR3 has 15 residues. Per germline, CDR1 SGDLS and CDR2 YYNGEE.

The gene calls are TRBV6-5 and TRBJ2-7, with D possibly being TRBD1 (6 bases). The V end was cut by 2 bases, the J end by 6 bases, with 14 bases between. This CDR3 has 14 residues. CDR1 is MNHEY, CDR2 SVGAGI, per germline. The CDR3 spells CASSYVKGVGEQYF. CDR3 sequence (DNA): TGTGCCAGCAGTTACGTGAAGGGGGTTGGCGAGCAGTACTTC.

This clonotype was seen ten or more times. This chain links TRBV7-2 with TRBJ1-2; D gene unclear. Germline V lookup: CDR1 SGHTA, CDR2 FQGNSA. The CDR3 extends over 13 amino acids. Trimming took off 1 base at V and 1 base at J, with 4 bases between the two ends. CDR3 amino acids: CASSLDNNYGYTF. The CDR3 bases are TGTGCCAGCAGCTTAGACAATAACTATGGCTACACCTTC.